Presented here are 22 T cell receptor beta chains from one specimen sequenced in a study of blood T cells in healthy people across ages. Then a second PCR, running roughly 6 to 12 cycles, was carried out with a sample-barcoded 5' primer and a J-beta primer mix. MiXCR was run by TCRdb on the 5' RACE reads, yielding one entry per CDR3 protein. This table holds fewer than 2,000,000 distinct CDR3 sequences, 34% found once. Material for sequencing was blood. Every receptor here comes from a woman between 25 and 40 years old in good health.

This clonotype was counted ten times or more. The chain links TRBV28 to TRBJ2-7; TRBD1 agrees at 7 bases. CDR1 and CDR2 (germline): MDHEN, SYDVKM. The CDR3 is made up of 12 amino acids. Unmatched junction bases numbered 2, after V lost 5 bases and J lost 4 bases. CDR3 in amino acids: CASSLRGYEQYF. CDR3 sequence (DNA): TGTGCCAGCAGTCTCAGGGGGTACGAGCAGTACTTC.

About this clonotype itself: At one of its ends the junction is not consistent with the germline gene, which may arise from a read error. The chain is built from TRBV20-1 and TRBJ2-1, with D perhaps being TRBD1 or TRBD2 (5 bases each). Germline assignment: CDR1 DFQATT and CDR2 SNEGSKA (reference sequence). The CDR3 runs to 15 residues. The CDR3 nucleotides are TGCAGTACTAGAGTTTTAGGGGCTCTGTACGATGAGCAGTTCTTC. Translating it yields CSTRVLGALYDEQFF.

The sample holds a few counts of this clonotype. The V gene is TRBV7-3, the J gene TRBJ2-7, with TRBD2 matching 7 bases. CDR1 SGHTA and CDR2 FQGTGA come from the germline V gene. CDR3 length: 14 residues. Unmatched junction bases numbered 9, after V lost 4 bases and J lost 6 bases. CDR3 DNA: TGTGCCAGCAGCTCAGCAGCGGGATCGGGCGAGCAGTACTTC. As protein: CASSSAAGSGEQYF.

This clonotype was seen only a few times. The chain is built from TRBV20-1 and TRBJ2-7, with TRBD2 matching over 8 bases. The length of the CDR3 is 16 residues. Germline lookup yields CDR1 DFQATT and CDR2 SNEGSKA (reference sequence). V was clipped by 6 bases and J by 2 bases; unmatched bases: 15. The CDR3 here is CSAHRGGILGPYEQYF. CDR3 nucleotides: TGCAGTGCCCATCGGGGGGGAATATTGGGACCCTACGAGCAGTACTTC.

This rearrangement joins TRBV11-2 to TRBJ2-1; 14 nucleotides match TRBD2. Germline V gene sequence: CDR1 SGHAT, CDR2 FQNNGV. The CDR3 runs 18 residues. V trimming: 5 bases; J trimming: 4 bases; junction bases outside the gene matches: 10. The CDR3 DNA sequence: TGTGCCAGCAGCCTCCGGGGACTAGCGGGGGACGTATACAATGAGCAGTTCTTC. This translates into CASSLRGLAGDVYNEQFF. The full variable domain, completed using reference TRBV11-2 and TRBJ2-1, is EAGVAQSPRYKIIEKRQSVAFWCNPISGHATLYWYQQILGQGPKLLIQFQNNGVVDDSQLPKDRFSAERLKGVDSTLKIQPAKLEDSAVYLCASSLRGLAGDVYNEQFFGPGTRLTVL.

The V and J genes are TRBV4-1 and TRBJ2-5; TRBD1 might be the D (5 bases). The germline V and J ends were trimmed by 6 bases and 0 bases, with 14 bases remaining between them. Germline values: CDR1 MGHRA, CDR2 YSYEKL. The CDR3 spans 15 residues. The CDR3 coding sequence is TGCGCCAGCAGTCCTGGGGCGTCCTACCAAGAGACCCAGTACTTC. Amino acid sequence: CASSPGASYQETQYF.

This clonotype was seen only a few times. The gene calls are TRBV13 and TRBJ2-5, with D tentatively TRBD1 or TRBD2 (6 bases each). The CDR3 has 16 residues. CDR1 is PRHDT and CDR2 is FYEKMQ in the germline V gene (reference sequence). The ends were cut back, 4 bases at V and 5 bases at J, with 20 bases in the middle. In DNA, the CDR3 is TGTGCCAGCAGCTCCCTCGGAACGGGGGCTCGGGAGACCCAGTACTTC. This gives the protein CASSSLGTGARETQYF.

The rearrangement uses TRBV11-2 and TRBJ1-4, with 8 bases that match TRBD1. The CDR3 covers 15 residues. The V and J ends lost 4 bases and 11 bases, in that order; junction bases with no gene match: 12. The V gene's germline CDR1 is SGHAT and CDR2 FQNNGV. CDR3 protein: CASSSLGQGLLKLFF. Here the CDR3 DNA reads TGTGCCAGCAGCTCACTAGGACAGGGTTTGCTTAAACTGTTTTTT. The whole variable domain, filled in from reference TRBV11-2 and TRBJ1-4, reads EAGVAQSPRYKIIEKRQSVAFWCNPISGHATLYWYQQILGQGPKLLIQFQNNGVVDDSQLPKDRFSAERLKGVDSTLKIQPAKLEDSAVYLCASSSLGQGLLKLFFGSGTQLSVL.

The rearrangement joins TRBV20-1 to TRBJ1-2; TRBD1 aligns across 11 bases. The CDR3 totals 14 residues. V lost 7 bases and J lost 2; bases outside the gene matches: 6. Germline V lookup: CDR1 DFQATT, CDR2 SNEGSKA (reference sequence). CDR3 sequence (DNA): TGCAGTGGGACAGGGGGCGCCCCCAACTATGGCTACACCTTC. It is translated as CSGTGGAPNYGYTF.

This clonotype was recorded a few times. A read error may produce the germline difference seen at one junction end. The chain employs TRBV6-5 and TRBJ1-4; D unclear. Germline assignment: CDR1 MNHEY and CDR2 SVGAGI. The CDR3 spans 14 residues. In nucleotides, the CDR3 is TGTGTCAGCAGTTACCGTAAAGGGCGTGAAAAACTGTTTTTT. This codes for CVSSYRKGREKLFF.

CDR3 in amino acids: CASSRREGARSDGYTF. CDR3 bases: TGTGCCAGCTCCAGAAGGGAGGGGGCGAGGTCTGATGGCTACACCTTC. The V and J genes are TRBV6-1 and TRBJ1-2, with 7 positions matching TRBD1. Germline trimming cut 8 bases from V and 6 bases from J; bases unmatched to any gene: 18. Germline V lookup: CDR1 MNHNS, CDR2 SASEGT. The CDR3 has 16 residues.

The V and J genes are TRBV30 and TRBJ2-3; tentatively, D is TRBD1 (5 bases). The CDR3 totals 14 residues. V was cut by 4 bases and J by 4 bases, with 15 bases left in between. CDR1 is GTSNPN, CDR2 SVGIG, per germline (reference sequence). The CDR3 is CAWNLVQGADTQYF. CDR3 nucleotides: TGTGCCTGGAATTTGGTACAAGGGGCAGATACGCAGTATTTT.

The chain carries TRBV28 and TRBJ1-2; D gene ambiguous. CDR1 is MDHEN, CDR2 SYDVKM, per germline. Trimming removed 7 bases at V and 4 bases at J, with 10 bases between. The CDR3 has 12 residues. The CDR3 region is CASTNRIYGYTF. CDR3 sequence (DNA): TGTGCCAGCACGAATAGGATCTATGGCTACACCTTC.

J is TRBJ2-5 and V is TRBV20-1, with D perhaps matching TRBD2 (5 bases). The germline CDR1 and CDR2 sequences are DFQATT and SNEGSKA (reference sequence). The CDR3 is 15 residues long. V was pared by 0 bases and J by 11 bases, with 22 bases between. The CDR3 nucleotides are TGCAGTGCTAGAGACCGGACGGCGGCGGGCAATGAGCAGTACTTC. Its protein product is CSARDRTAAGNEQYF.

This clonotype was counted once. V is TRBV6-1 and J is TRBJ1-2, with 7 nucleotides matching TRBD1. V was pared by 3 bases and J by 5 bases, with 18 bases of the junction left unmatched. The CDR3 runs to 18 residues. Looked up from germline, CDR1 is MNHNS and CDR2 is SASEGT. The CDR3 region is CASSEGKYQGGLRYGYTF. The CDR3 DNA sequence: TGTGCCAGCAGTGAGGGGAAATACCAGGGGGGTCTCCGATATGGCTACACCTTC.

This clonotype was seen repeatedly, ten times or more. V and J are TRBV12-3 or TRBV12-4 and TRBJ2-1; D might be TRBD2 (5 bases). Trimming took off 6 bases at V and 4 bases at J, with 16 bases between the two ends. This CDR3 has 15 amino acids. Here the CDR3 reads CASSPSGRSYNEQFF. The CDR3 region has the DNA TGTGCCAGCAGCCCCTCGGGGAGATCGTACAATGAGCAGTTCTTC.

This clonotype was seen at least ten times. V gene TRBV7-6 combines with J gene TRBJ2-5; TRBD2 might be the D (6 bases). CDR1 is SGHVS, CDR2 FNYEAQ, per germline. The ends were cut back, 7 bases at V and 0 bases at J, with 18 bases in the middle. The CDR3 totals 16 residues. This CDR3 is CASNKMGRSYQETQYF. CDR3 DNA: TGTGCCAGCAACAAAATGGGGAGGAGCTACCAAGAGACCCAGTACTTC. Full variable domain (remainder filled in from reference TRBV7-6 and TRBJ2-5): GAGVSQSPRYKVTKRGQDVALRCDPISGHVSLYWYRQALGQGPEFLTYFNYEAQQDKSGLPNDRFSAERPEGSISTLTIQRTEQRDSAMYRCASNKMGRSYQETQYFGPGTRLLVL.

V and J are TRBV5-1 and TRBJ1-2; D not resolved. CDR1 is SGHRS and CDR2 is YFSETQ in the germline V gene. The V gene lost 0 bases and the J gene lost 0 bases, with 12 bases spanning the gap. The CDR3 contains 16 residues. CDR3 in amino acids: CASSLDTRPTNYGYTF. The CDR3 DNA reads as TGCGCCAGCAGCTTGGATACCAGGCCCACTAACTATGGCTACACCTTC. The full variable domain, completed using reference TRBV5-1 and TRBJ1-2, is KAGVTQTPRYLIKTRGQQVTLSCSPISGHRSVSWYQQTPGQGLQFLFEYFSETQRNKGNFPGRFSGRQFSNSRSEMNVSTLELGDSALYLCASSLDTRPTNYGYTFGSGTRLTVV.

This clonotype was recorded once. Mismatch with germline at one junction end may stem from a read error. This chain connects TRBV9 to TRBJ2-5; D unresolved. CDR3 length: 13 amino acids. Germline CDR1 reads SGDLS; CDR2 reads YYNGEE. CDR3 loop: CASSTQKEETRYF. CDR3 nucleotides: TGTGCCAGCAGCACACAGAAAGAAGAGACCCGGTACTTC.

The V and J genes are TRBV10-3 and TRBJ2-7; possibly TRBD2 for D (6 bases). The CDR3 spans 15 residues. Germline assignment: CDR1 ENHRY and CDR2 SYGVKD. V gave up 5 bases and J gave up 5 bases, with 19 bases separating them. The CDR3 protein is CAISLTSPVENEQYF. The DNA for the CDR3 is TGTGCCATCAGTCTAACTAGCCCCGTTGAGAACGAGCAGTACTTC.

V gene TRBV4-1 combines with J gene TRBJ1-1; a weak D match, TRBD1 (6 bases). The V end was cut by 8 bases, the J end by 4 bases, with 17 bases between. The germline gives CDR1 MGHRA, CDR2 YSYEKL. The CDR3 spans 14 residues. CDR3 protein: CASGYREGGTEAFF. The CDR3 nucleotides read TGCGCCAGCGGCTACCGGGAGGGGGGCACTGAAGCTTTCTTT.

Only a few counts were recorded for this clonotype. CDR3 loop: CSVGQSSYNEQFF. CDR3 nucleotides: TGCAGCGTTGGGCAGAGCTCCTACAATGAGCAGTTCTTC. The chain couples TRBV29-1 to TRBJ2-1; D is undetermined. Trimming took 4 bases from V and 0 from J, leaving 7 bases between them. CDR3 size: 13 residues. In germline, CDR1 is SQVTM, CDR2 ANQGSEA.